This T cell receptor (beta chain) was documented in a study of shared clonotypes between healthy human individuals. Turning to the study itself: The study used three CD4 naive, three CD4 memory, two CD8 naive and one CD8 memory plate per donor.

The method was immunoSEQ multiplex PCR; TCRdb's version includes in-frame clones alone and lacks a portion of them. There are under 1,100,000 clones in the sample; around three quarters occur only once, and roughly 0.55% lies in the top ten. Comments on this clone: Its antigen remains unidentified.

Broader study findings: Roughly 4.6% of naive CD4 clonotypes were common to a few donors.

Material: memory CD4+ T cells from PBMCs. Noted subset: CD45RA-negative fraction. This sequence originates from a man aged 18 to 29 in good health. Some clones in this sample may be carry-over from other donors' samples.

This CDR3 reads CATSRQRDTSYEQYF. CDR3 DNA: TGTGCCACCAGCAGACAACGGGACACTTCCTACGAGCAGTACTTC. The gene calls are TRBV15 and TRBJ2-7, with D tentatively TRBD1 (6 bases). V was shortened by 2 bases and J by 1 base, with 12 bases between the two germline ends. The germline V gene encodes CDR1 LNHNV and CDR2 YYDKDF (reference sequence). CDR3 length: 15 amino acids.